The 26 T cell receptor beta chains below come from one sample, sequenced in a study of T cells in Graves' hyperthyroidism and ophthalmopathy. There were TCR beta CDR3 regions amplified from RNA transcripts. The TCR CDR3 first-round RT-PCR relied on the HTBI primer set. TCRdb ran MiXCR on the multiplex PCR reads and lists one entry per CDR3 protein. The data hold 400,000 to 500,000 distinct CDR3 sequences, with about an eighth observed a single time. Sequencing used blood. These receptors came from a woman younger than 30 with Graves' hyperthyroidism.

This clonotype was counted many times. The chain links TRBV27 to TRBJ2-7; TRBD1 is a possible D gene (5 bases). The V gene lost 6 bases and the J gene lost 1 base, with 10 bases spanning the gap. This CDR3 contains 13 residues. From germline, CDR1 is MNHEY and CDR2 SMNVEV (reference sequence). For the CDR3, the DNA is TGTGCCAGCAGCTCGGACAAATCCTACGAGCAGTACTTC. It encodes CASSSDKSYEQYF.

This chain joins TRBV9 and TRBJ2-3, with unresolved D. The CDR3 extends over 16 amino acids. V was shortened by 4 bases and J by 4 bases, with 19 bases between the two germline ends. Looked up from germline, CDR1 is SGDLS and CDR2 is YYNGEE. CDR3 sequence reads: CASSPTRNLVADTQYF. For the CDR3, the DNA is TGTGCCAGCAGCCCGACACGAAACCTGGTAGCAGATACGCAGTATTTT.

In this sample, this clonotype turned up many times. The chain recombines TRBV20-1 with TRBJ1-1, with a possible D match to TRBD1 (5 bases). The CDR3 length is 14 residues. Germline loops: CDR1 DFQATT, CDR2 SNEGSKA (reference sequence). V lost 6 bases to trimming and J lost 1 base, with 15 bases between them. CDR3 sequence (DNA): TGCAGTGCCCCGCGACAGTACCCGAACACTGAAGCTTTCTTT. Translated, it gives CSAPRQYPNTEAFF.

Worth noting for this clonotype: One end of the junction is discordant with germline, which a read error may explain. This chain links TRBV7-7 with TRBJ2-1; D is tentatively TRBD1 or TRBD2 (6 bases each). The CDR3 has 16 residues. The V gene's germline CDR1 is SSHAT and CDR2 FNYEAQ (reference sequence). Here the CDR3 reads CASSWGARTGHSEQFF. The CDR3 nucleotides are TGTGCTAGCAGCTGGGGGGCAAGGACCGGCCACAGTGAGCAGTTCTTC. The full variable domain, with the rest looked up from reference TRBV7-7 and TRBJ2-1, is GAGVSQSPRYKVTKRGQDVTLRCDPISSHATLYWYQQALGQGPEFLTYFNYEAQPDKSGLPSDRFSAERPEGSISTLTIQRTEQRDSAMYRCASSWGARTGHSEQFFGPGTRLTVL.

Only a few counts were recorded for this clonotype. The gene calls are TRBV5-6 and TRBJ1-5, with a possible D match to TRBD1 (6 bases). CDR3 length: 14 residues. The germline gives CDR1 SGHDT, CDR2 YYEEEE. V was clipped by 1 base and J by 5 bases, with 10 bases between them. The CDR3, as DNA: TGTGCCAGCAGCTTGACAGGGCCCCATCAGCCCCAGCATTTT. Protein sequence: CASSLTGPHQPQHF.

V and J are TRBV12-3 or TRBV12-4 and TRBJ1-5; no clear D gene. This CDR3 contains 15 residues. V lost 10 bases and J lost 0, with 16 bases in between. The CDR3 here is CATTPGPNSNQPQHF. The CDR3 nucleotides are TGTGCCACCACCCCGGGCCCCAATAGCAATCAGCCCCAGCATTTT.

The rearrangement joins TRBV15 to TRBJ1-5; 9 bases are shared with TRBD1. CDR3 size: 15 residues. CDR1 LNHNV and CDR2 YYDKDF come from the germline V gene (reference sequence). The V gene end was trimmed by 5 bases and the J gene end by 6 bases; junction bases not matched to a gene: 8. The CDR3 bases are TGTGCCACCAGCTCTTCGACAGGGGGTGTTCAGCCCCAGCATTTT. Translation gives CATSSSTGGVQPQHF.

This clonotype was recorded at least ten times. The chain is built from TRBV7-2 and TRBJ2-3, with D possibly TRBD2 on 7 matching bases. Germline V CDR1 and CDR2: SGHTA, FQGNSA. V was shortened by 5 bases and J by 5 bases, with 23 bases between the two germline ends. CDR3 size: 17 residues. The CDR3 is CASSQGSGRGGGDTQYF. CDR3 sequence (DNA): TGTGCCAGCAGCCAGGGGTCGGGAAGGGGGGGGGGAGATACGCAGTATTTT.

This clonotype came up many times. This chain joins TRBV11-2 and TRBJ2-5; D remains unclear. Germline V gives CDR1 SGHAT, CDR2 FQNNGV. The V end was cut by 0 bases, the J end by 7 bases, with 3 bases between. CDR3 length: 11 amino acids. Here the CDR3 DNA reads TGTGCCAGCAGCTTAGAATGGACCCAGTACTTC. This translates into CASSLEWTQYF.

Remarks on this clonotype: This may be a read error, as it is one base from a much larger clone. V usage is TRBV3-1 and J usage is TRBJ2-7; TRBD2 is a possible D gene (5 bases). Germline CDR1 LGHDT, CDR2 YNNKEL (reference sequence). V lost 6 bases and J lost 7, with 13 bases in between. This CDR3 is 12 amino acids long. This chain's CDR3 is CASRMGSDEQYF. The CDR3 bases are TGTGCCAGCAGAATGGGGAGCGATGAGCAGTACTTC.

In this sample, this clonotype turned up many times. The CDR3 protein is CSAGKPGQGLEQYF. Here the CDR3 DNA reads TGCAGTGCCGGGAAACCGGGACAGGGGCTTGAGCAGTACTTC. The chain recombines TRBV20-1 with TRBJ2-7, with 10 bases aligning to TRBD1. V lost 6 bases to trimming and J lost 7 bases; unmatched junction nucleotides: 12. This CDR3 has 14 amino acids. Germline V lookup: CDR1 DFQATT, CDR2 SNEGSKA (reference sequence).

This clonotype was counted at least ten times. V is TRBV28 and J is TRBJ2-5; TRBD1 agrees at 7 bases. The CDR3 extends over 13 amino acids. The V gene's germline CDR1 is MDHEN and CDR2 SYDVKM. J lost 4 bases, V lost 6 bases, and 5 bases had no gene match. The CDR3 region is CASRQQGRETQYF. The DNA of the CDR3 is TGTGCCAGCAGACAACAGGGGAGAGAGACCCAGTACTTC.

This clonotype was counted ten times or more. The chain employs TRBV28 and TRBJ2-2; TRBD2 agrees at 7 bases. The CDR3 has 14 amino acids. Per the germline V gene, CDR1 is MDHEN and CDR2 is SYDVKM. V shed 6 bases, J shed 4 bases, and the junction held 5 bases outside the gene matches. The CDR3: CASSPPGGTGELFF. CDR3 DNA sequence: TGTGCCAGCAGCCCCCCGGGGGGCACCGGGGAGCTGTTTTTT.

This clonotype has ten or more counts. The CDR3 loop reads CASSLIDSPLHF. CDR3 in DNA: TGTGCCAGCAGTCTCATCGATTCACCCCTCCACTTT. V is TRBV6-1 and J is TRBJ1-6, with D hard to call. Germline values: CDR1 MNHNS, CDR2 SASEGT. This CDR3 has 12 residues. The V end lost 5 bases, the J end lost 8 bases, and 7 bases lay between the germline ends.

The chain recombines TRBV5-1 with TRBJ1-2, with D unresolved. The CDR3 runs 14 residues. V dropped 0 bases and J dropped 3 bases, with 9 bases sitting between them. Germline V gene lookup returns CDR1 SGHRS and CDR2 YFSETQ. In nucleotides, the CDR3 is TGCGCCAGCAGCTTGGGGCCGATTTACTATGGCTACACCTTC. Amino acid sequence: CASSLGPIYYGYTF.

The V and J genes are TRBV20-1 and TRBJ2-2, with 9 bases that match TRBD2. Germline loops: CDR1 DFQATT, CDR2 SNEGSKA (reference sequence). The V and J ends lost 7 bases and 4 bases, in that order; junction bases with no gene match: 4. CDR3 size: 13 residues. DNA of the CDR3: TGCAGTGGGACGACTAGCGGCACCGGGGAGCTGTTTTTT. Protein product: CSGTTSGTGELFF.

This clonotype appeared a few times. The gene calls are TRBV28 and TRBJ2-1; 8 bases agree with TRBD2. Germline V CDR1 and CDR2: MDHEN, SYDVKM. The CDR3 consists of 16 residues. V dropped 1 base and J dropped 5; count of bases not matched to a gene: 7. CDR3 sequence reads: CASSLFSGKMNNEQFF. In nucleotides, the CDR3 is TGTGCCAGCAGTTTATTTAGCGGGAAGATGAACAATGAGCAGTTCTTC.

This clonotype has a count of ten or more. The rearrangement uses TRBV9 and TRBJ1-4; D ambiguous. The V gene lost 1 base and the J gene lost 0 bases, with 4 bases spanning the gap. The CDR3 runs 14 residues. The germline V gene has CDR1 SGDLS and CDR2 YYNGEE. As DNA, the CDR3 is TGTGCCAGCAGCGTATCCCCAACTAATGAAAAACTGTTTTTT. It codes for CASSVSPTNEKLFF.

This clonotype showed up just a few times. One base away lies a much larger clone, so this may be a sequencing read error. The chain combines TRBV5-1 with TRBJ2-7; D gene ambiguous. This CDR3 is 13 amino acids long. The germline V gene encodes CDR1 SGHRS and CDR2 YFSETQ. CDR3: CVSSSGSGFEQYF. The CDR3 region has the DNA TGCGTCAGCAGCTCCGGATCCGGGTTCGAGCAGTACTTC. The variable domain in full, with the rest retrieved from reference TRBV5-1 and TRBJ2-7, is KAGVTQTPRYLIKTRGQQVTLSCSPISGHRSVSWYQQTPGQGLQFLFEYFSETQRNKGNFPGRFSGRQFSNSRSEMNVSTLELGDSALYLCVSSSGSGFEQYFGPGTRLTVT.

The CDR3 DNA is TGTGCCAGTAGTATGGAAGGGCGGGATGGCTACACCTTC. Translated, it gives CASSMEGRDGYTF. The rearrangement links TRBV19 to TRBJ1-2; D remains ambiguous. This CDR3 is 13 amino acids long. V was cut by 3 bases and J by 6 bases, with 11 bases left in between. CDR1 LNHDA and CDR2 SQIVND come from the germline V gene (reference sequence).

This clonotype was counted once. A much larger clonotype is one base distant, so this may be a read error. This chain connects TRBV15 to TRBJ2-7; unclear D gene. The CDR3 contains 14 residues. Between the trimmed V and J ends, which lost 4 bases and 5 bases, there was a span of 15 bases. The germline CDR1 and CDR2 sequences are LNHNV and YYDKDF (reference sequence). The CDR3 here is CATSTGSSPHEQYF. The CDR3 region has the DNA TGTGCCACCAGCACCGGTAGCAGTCCCCACGAGCAGTACTTC.

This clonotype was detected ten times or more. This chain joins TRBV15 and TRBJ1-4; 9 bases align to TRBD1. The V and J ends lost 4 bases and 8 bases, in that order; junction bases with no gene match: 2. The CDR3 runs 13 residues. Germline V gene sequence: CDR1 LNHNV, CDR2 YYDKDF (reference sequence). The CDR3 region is CATSTDRGEKLFF. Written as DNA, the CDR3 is TGTGCCACCAGCACAGACAGGGGGGAAAAACTGTTTTTT.

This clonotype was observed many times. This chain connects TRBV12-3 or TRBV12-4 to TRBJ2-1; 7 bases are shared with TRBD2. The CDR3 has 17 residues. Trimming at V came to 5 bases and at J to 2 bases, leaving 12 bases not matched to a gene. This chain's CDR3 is CASSIGGGVRAYNEQFF. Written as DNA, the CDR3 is TGTGCCAGCAGTATTGGGGGGGGAGTTCGGGCCTACAATGAGCAGTTCTTC.

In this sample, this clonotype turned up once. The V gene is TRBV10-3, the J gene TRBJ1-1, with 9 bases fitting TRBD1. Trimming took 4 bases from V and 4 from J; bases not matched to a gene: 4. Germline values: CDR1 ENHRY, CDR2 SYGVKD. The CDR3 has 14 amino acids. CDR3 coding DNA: TGTGCCATCAGTGCGGGACAGGGAATCACTGAAGCTTTCTTT. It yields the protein CAISAGQGITEAFF.

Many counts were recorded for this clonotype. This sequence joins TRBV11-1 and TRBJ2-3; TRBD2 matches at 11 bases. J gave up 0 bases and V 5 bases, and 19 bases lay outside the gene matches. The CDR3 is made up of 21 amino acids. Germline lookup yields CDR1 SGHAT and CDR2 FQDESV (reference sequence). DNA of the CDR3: TGTGCCAGCAGCCCGCGACCGGGACTAGCGGAGGGGGAATCCAGCACAGATACGCAGTATTTT. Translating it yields CASSPRPGLAEGESSTDTQYF.

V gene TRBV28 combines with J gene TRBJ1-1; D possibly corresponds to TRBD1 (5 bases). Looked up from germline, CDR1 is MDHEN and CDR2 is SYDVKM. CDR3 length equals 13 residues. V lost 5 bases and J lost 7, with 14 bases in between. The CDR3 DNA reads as TGTGCCAGCAGTAGCACGGGACGGAGTGAAGCTTTCTTT. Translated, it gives CASSSTGRSEAFF.